The next 13 T cell receptor beta chains were all read from a single sample in a study of blood T cell repertoires in COVID-19. The method was immunoSEQ multiplex PCR; TCRdb's version includes in-frame clones alone and lacks a portion of them. The sample has about 270,000 clones; about 89% are singletons. Sequences were obtained from peripheral blood. These receptor sequences come from a middle-aged man who had recovered from COVID-19.

This clone was seen at least ten times. This chain joins TRBV6-1 and TRBJ2-1, with 9 bases identical to TRBD2. Germline trimming cut 0 bases from V and 4 bases from J; bases unmatched to any gene: 1. The V gene's germline CDR1 is MNHNS and CDR2 SASEGT. This CDR3 is built from 15 residues. The CDR3 nucleotides are TGTGCCAGCAGTGAAGCTAGCGGGAGTTACAATGAGCAGTTCTTC. Residues: CASSEASGSYNEQFF.

This clone was observed a few times. J is TRBJ2-1 and V is TRBV2; no reliable D call. The V and J ends lost 4 bases and 8 bases respectively, with 3 bases between them. CDR3 length equals 10 residues. Germline V gene lookup returns CDR1 SNHLY and CDR2 FYNNEI. The CDR3 nucleotides are TGTGCCAGCAGTGCCTATGAGCAGTTCTTC. As protein: CASSAYEQFF.

This sequence joins TRBV4-2 and TRBJ2-1; 8 bases are a match to TRBD2. Germline V lookup: CDR1 LGHNA, CDR2 YNFKEQ. Germline trimming cut 1 base from V and 15 bases from J; bases unmatched to any gene: 8. The CDR3 sequence is 13 residues long. CDR3 sequence: CASSQAKLAARFF. The CDR3 bases are TGTGCCAGCAGCCAAGCAAAACTAGCGGCGAGGTTCTTC.

The chain employs TRBV7-9 and TRBJ2-5; D gene ambiguous. The V gene lost 3 bases and the J gene lost 5 bases, with 4 bases spanning the gap. The CDR3 spans 11 residues. Germline lookup yields CDR1 SEHNR and CDR2 FQNEAQ (reference sequence). The CDR3 DNA follows: TGTGCCAGCAGCTTTTCGGAGACCCAGTACTTC. Translated, it gives CASSFSETQYF.

The V and J genes are TRBV15 and TRBJ2-5; D perhaps matches TRBD1 (6 bases). The length of the CDR3 is 14 residues. Trimming removed 1 base at V and 7 bases at J, with 13 bases between. Germline values: CDR1 LNHNV, CDR2 YYDKDF (reference sequence). The CDR3 is CATSRVAGERTQYF. The CDR3 DNA follows: TGTGCCACCAGCAGAGTGGCAGGGGAAAGGACCCAGTACTTC.

The chain recombines TRBV9 with TRBJ2-5, with 13 bases that match TRBD2. This CDR3 region has 16 residues. Trimming took 1 base from V and 5 from J; bases not matched to a gene: 5. CDR1 and CDR2 (germline): SGDLS, YYNGEE. Here the CDR3 reads CASSVIGTSGIETQYF. The CDR3 nucleotides are TGTGCCAGCAGCGTAATCGGGACTAGCGGGATCGAGACCCAGTACTTC.

This chain joins TRBV7-8 and TRBJ1-2; D is undetermined. The V and J ends lost 0 bases and 2 bases respectively, with 10 bases between them. Germline loops: CDR1 SGHVS, CDR2 FQNEAQ. CDR3 length equals 15 residues. The CDR3 DNA follows: TGTGCCAGCAGCTTAGCGGAGGGCAGGAACTATGGCTACACCTTC. It translates to CASSLAEGRNYGYTF.

CDR3 sequence: CASRDSSYEQYF. CDR3 in DNA: TGTGCCTCAAGGGACTCTTCCTACGAGCAGTACTTC. The chain combines TRBV6-5 with TRBJ2-7; TRBD2 is a possible D gene (6 bases). CDR3 length: 12 residues. Germline values: CDR1 MNHEY, CDR2 SVGAGI. Trimming removed 11 bases from V and 1 base from J, with 12 bases in between.

This clone has just one count. This chain links TRBV29-1 with TRBJ1-1, with D possibly being TRBD1 (6 bases). The CDR3 is made up of 15 amino acids. The V gene's germline CDR1 is SQVTM and CDR2 ANQGSEA. V lost 5 bases and J lost 4, with 20 bases in between. The chain's CDR3 is CSVQPTAGVSTEAFF. The DNA for the CDR3 is TGCAGCGTTCAACCTACCGCAGGGGTGAGCACTGAAGCTTTCTTT.

Here the CDR3 reads CASSFQPFGGVSDTQYF. CDR3 nucleotides: TGTGCCAGCAGCTTCCAACCGTTCGGGGGAGTCTCAGATACGCAGTATTTT. The chain is built from TRBV11-2 and TRBJ2-3, with a weak D call TRBD2 (6 bases). The CDR3 totals 17 residues. V lost 3 bases and J 4 bases, leaving 20 bases between the germline ends. The germline V gene has CDR1 SGHAT and CDR2 FQNNGV. Filled out from reference TRBV11-2 and TRBJ2-3, the complete variable domain reads EAGVAQSPRYKIIEKRQSVAFWCNPISGHATLYWYQQILGQGPKLLIQFQNNGVVDDSQLPKDRFSAERLKGVDSTLKIQPAKLEDSAVYLCASSFQPFGGVSDTQYFGPGTRLTVL.

The gene calls are TRBV10-3 and TRBJ2-7; perhaps TRBD1 as D (6 bases). Germline-derived CDR1 and CDR2 are ENHRY and SYGVKD. The length of the CDR3 is 14 residues. V was pared by 5 bases and J by 2 bases, with 13 bases between. CDR3 DNA sequence: TGTGCCATCAGTACCCAGGGGACCGCCTACGAGCAGTACTTC. Translating gives CAISTQGTAYEQYF.

The chain combines TRBV19 with TRBJ2-5; 10 nucleotides agree with TRBD2. The J segment lost 4 bases and the V segment lost 2 bases, leaving 7 bases of the junction unmatched. Germline V CDR1 and CDR2: LNHDA, SQIVND (reference sequence). The CDR3 has 16 amino acids. The CDR3 coding sequence is TGTGCCAGTAGTATAATGCTAGCGGGAGTGGGAGAGACCCAGTACTTC. This sequence encodes CASSIMLAGVGETQYF. Based on the CDR3 plus reference TRBV19 and TRBJ2-5, the full variable domain is DGGITQSPKYLFRKEGQNVTLSCEQNLNHDAMYWYRQDPGQGLRLIYYSQIVNDFQKGDIAEGYSVSREKKESFPLTVTSAQKNPTAFYLCASSIMLAGVGETQYFGPGTRLLVL.

The gene calls are TRBV7-2 and TRBJ2-2; TRBD2 might be the D (6 bases). The CDR3 is made up of 14 amino acids. CDR1 is SGHTA, CDR2 FQGNSA, per germline. Deletions cut 1 base from V and 6 bases from J, with 9 bases between. The CDR3 sequence is CASSLVLASGELFF. Written as DNA, the CDR3 is TGTGCCAGCAGCTTAGTACTAGCCTCCGGGGAGCTGTTTTTT.